This TCR beta chain derives from a study of T-cell reconstitution after alpha-beta-depleted transplantation in children (dated by TCRdb to 2016 to 2017). As for the study more broadly: Using TCR repertoire profiling, the study followed T-cell immune reconstitution in a quantitative way in children after TCRalphabeta/CD19-depleted allogeneic hematopoietic cell transplantation.

The CDR3 runs 14 amino acids, cysteine and phenylalanine included. Just the 42-base CDR3 DNA is kept, in frame starting at base 1. V is pared back by 0 bases and J by 4 bases, with 12 bases lying between the germline termini. Looking up the germline V gene (reference sequence) yields CDR1 DFQATT and CDR2 SNEGSKA. This clonotype was observed many times. The antigen it recognizes is unknown. Base-call qualities are not available, and no considerably larger clone is one nucleotide away. Receptors were amplified or captured by PCR. TCRdb lists the instrument as Illumina HiSeq 2500. Molecular barcoding was employed in the preparation of TCR libraries, with unique molecular identifiers being used to normalize TCRbeta repertoire quantification. Using fastp at Q25 and MiXCR, TCRdb reprocessed the public reads and kept productive beta chains. Entries that share a CDR3 protein sequence are merged under the most common genes and DNA. In this sample the table shows some 240,000 distinct CDR3 sequences, 12% of which occur a single time. Clones ranked in the top ten supply approximately 2.4% of the sample.

This specimen was PBMCs from the stem cell graft donor, taken from the stem cell graft. The V gene is TRBV20-1 and the J gene is TRBJ2-5, with the D gene uncertain. The clonotype was recovered from a human donor who donated a stem cell graft to a child with acute lymphoblastic leukemia. In nucleotides, the sequence is TGCAGTGCTAGAGATCGGGTCCTACGAGAGACCCAGTACTTC. This codes for CSARDRVLRETQYF.